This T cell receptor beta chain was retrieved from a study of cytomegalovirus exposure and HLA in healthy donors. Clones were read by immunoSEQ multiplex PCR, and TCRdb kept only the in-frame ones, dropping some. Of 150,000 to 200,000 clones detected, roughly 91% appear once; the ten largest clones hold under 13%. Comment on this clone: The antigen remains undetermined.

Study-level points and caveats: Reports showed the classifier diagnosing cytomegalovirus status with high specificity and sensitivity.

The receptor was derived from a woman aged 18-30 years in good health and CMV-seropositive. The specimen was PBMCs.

Here the CDR3 reads CASSPTGFSNQPQHF. The CDR3 DNA reads TGTGCCAGCAGCCCAACAGGGTTCAGCAATCAGCCCCAGCATTTT. V is TRBV7-8 and J is TRBJ1-5; weak D call: TRBD1 (6 bases). V was pared by 5 bases and J by 1 base, with 12 bases between. The CDR3 loop spans 15 amino acids. CDR1 and CDR2 from the germline V gene are SGHVS and FQNEAQ.